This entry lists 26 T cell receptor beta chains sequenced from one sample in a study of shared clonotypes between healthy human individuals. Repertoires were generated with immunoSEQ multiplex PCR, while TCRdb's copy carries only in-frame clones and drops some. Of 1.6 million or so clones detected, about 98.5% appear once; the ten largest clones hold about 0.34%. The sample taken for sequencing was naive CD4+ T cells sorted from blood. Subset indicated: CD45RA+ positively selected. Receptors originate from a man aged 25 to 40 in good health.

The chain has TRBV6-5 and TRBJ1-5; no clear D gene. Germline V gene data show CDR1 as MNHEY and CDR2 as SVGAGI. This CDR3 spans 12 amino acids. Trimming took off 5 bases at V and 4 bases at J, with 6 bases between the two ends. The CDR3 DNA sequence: TGTGCCAGCAGTGCCCTAAATCAGCCCCAGCATTTT. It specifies CASSALNQPQHF.

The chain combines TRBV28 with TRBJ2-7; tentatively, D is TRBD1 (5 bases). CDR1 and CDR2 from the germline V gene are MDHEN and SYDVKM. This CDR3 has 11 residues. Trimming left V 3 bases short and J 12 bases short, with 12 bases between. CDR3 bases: TGTGCCAGCAGTTTTTGGGGCCCAATGTACTTC. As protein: CASSFWGPMYF.

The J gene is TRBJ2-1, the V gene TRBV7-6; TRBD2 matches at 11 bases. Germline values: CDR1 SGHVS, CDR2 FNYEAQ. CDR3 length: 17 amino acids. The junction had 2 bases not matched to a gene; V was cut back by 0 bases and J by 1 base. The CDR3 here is CASSLAPSGRSYNEQFF. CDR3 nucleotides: TGTGCCAGCAGCTTAGCTCCTAGCGGGAGGTCCTACAATGAGCAGTTCTTC.

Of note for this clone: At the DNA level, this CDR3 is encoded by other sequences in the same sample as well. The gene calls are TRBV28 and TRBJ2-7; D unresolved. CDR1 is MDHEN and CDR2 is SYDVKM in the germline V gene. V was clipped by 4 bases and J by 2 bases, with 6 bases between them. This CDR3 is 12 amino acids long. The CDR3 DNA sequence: TGTGCCAGCAGTTCACGACCCTACGAGCAGTACTTC. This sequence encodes CASSSRPYEQYF.

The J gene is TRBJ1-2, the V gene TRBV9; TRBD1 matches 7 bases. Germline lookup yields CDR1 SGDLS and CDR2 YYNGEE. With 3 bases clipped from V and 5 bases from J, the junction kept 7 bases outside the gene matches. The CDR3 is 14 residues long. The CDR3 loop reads CASSAPGQRYGYTF. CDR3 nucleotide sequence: TGTGCCAGCAGCGCGCCGGGACAGAGATATGGCTACACCTTC.

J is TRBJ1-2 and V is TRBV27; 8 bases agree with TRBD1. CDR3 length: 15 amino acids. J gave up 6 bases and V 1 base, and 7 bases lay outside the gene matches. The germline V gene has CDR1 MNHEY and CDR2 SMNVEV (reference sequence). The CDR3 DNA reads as TGTGCCAGCAGTTTATACCCAGGGGGCCGGAATGGCTACACCTTC. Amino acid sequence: CASSLYPGGRNGYTF.

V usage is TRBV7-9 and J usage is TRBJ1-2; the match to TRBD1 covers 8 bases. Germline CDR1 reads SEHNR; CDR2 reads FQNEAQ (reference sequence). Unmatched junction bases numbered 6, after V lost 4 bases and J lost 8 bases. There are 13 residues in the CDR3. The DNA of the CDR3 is TGTGCCAGCAGCTACAGGGGGAGTTGGGGCTACACCTTC. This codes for CASSYRGSWGYTF.

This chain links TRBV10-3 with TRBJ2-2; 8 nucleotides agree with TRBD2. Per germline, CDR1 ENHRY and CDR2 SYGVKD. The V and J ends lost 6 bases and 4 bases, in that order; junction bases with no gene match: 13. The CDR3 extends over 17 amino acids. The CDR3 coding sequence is TGTGCCATCAGACTTTCTACACGGACTAGCTCCACCGGGGAGCTGTTTTTT. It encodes CAIRLSTRTSSTGELFF.

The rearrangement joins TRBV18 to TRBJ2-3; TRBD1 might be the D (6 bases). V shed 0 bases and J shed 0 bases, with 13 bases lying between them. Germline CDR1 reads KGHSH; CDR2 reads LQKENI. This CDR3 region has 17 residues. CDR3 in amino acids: CASSPPPTGISTDTQYF. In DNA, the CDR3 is TGTGCCAGCTCACCACCTCCGACAGGTATCAGCACAGATACGCAGTATTTT.

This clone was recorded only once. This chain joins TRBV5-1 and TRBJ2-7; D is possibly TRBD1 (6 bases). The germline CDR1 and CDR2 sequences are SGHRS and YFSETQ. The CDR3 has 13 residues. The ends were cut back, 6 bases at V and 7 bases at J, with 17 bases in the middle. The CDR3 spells CASTNRVKGEQYF. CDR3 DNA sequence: TGCGCCAGCACCAACAGGGTCAAGGGGGAGCAGTACTTC. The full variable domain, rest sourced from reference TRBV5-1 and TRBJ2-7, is KAGVTQTPRYLIKTRGQQVTLSCSPISGHRSVSWYQQTPGQGLQFLFEYFSETQRNKGNFPGRFSGRQFSNSRSEMNVSTLELGDSALYLCASTNRVKGEQYFGPGTRLTVT.

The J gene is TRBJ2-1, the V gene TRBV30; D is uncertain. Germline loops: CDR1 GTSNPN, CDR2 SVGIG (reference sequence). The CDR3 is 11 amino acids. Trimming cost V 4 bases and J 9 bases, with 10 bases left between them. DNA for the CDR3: TGTGCCTGGACCTCGGGCATTGAGCAGTTCTTC. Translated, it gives CAWTSGIEQFF.

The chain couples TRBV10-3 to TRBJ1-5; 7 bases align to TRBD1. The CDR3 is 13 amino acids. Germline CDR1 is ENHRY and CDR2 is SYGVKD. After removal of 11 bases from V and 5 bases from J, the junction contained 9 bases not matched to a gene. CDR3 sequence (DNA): TGTGCCGCGAGGACAGGCCAACATCAGCCCCAGCATTTT. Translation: CAARTGQHQPQHF.

The CDR3 DNA reads TGCAGTGCCCGGGACAGGGTGCAAGAGACCCAGTACTTC. This codes for CSARDRVQETQYF. The rearrangement links TRBV29-1 to TRBJ2-5; TRBD1 matches at 9 bases. Germline-derived CDR1 and CDR2 are SQVTM and ANQGSEA. This CDR3 has 13 amino acids.

The CDR3 sequence: CASSMGQSYEQYF. DNA of the CDR3: TGCGCCAGCAGCATGGGACAGAGCTACGAGCAGTACTTC. The chain links TRBV5-1 to TRBJ2-7; 7 bases line up with TRBD1. This CDR3 has 13 residues. Germline-derived CDR1 and CDR2 are SGHRS and YFSETQ. The V gene end was trimmed by 4 bases and the J gene end by 3 bases; junction bases not matched to a gene: 4.

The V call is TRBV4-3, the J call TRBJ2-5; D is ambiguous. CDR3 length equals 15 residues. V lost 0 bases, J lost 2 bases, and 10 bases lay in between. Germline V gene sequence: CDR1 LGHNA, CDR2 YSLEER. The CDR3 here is CASSQDRTQQETQYF. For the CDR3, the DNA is TGCGCCAGCAGCCAAGATCGCACACAACAAGAGACCCAGTACTTC.

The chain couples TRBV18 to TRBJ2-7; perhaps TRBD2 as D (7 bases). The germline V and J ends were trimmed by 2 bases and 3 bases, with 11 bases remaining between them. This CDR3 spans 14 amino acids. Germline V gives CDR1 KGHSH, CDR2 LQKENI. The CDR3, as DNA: TGTGCCAGCTCACCAAAGGGGGGGATCTACGAGCAGTACTTC. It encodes CASSPKGGIYEQYF.

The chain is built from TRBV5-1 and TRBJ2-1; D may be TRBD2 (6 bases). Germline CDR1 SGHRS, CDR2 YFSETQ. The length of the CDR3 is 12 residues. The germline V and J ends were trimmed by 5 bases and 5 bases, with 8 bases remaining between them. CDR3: CASREGNNEQFF. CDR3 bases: TGCGCCAGCAGGGAGGGAAACAATGAGCAGTTCTTC.

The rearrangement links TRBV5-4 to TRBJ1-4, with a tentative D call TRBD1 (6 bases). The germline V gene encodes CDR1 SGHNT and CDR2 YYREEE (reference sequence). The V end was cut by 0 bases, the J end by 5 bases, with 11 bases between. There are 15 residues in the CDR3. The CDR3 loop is CASSLGPGANEKLFF. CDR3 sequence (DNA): TGTGCCAGCAGCTTGGGTCCGGGGGCGAATGAAAAACTGTTTTTT.

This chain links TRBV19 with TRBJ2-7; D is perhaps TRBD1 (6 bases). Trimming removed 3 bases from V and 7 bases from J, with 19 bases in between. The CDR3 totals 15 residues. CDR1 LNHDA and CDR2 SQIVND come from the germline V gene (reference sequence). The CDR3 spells CASSMGASGMREQYF. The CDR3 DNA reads TGTGCCAGTAGTATGGGGGCTTCGGGGATGAGGGAGCAGTACTTC.

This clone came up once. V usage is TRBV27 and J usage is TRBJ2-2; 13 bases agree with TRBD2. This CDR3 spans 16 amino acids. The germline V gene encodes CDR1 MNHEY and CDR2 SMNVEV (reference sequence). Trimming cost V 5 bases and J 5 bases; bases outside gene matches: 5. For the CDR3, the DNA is TGTGCCAGCAGTATGAGACTAGCGGGAGGAACCGGGGAGCTGTTTTTT. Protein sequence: CASSMRLAGGTGELFF.

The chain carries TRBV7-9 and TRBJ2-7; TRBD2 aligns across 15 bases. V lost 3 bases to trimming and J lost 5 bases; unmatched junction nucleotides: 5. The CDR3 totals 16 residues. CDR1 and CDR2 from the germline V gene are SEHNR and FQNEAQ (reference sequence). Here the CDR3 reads CASSFFGLAGGNEQYF. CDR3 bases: TGTGCCAGCAGCTTTTTTGGACTAGCGGGAGGGAACGAGCAGTACTTC.

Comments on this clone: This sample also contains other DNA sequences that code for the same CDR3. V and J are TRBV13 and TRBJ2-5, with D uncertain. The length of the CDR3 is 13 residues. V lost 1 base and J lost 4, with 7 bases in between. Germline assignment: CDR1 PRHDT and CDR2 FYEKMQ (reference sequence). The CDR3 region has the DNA TGTGCCAGCAGCTTAGTCCGAGGAGAGACCCAGTACTTC. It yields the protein CASSLVRGETQYF.

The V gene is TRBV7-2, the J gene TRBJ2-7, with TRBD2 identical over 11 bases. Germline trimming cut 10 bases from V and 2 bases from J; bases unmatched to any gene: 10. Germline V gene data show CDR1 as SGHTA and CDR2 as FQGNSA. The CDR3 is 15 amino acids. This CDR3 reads CATLRLAGSTYEQYF. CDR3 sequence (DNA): TGTGCCACCTTACGACTAGCGGGATCGACCTACGAGCAGTACTTC.

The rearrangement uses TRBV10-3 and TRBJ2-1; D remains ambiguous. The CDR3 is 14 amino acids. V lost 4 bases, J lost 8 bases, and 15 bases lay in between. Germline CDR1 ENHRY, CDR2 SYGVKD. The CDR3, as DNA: TGTGCCATCAGTGCCCTCAGCCTTATGGATGAGCAGTTCTTC. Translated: CAISALSLMDEQFF.

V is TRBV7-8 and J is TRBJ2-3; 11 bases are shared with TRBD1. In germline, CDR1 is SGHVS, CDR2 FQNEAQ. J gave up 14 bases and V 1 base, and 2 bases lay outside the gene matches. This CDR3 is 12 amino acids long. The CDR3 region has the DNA TGTGCCAGCAGCTTAGTGGGGACAGGGGGGTATTTT. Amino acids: CASSLVGTGGYF.

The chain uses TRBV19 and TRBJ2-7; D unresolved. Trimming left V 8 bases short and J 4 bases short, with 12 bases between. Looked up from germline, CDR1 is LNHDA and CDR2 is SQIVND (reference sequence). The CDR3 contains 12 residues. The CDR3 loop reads CASWYSNYEQYF. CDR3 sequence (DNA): TGTGCCAGTTGGTACAGTAATTACGAGCAGTACTTC.